These T cell receptor beta chains were read from a single sample in a study of early T cells in non-severe SARS-CoV-2 infection. TCRdb analysed the 5' RACE reads with MiXCR anew, one entry per CDR3 protein. The table records 80,000 to 95,000 distinct CDR3 sequences, around 14% of them present only once. The sequenced sample consisted of whole blood. These receptors were obtained from an adult who was a healthcare worker with PCR-confirmed SARS-CoV-2 infection or an uninfected control (not recorded which). CDR3s include the opening cysteine and the closing phenylalanine or tryptophan. The D gene is left open where the match is weak. Not all rows give a size; the values are once, few, many and, for expanded clones, a class.

v_gene	j_gene	abundance	d_gene	CDR3nt	CDR3aa
TRBV29-1	TRBJ2-5	-	-	TGCAGCGTCAAGGACAGCCCAAGTGAGACCCAGTACTTC	CSVKDSPSETQYF
TRBV19	TRBJ1-5	-	-	TGTGCCAGTAGTATTTGGGGAGTAGGTCAGCCCCAGCATTTT	CASSIWGVGQPQHF
TRBV20-1	TRBJ1-6	-	TRBD1	TGCAGTGCTAAACAGGGGGTTGATTCACCCCTCCACTTT	CSAKQGVDSPLHF
TRBV6-6	TRBJ2-7	-	-	TGTGCCAGCAGTTACTCCCTAGAGCAGTACTTC	CASSYSLEQYF
TRBV12-3/TRBV12-4	TRBJ1-3	-	-	TGTGCCAGCAGTTTAGTGGACGTCTCTTCTGGAAACACCATATATTTT	CASSLVDVSSGNTIYF
TRBV6-6	TRBJ2-3	few	TRBD2	TGTGCCAGCAGTCAGACTAGCGGGGGCGTGGGTTTT	CASSQTSGGVGF
TRBV12-3/TRBV12-4	TRBJ1-6	few	-	TGTGCCAGCAGTGCCAGGAATTCACCCCTCCACTTT	CASSARNSPLHF
TRBV20-1	TRBJ2-4	many	TRBD2	TGCAGTGCTAGTCTGGGAGGGGACATTCAGTACTTC	CSASLGGDIQYF
TRBV6-1	TRBJ2-3	few	TRBD2	TGTGCCAGCAGCGCTACTAGCGGGGGCTCAGATACGCAGTATTTT	CASSATSGGSDTQYF
TRBV18	TRBJ1-1	-	TRBD1	TGTGCCAGCTCAGCCCTTATGGGACAGGTTGAAGCTTTCTTT	CASSALMGQVEAFF
TRBV6-2/TRBV6-3	TRBJ1-5	-	-	TGTGCCAGCAGCTACAGGGTGTTAAGTTTTGATCAGCCCCAGCATTTT	CASSYRVLSFDQPQHF